The next 14 T cell receptor beta chains were all read from a single sample in a study of T cell responses to AZD1222 COVID-19 vaccine (dated by TCRdb to the early 2020s). According to the study, the label for this sample's time point signals: baseline before first vaccination. The receptor library was made with the immunoSEQ multiplex PCR assay. This is the immuneACCESS table as TCRdb keeps it, with only in-frame sequences that have V and J called. A part of the clones is gone; compared with another copy, unresolved V genes explain less than half, and the rest is unexplained. The sample table contains some 120,000 clones; only one count was recorded for around 94% of them. Of the sample, 5.5% to 8% is held by the ten largest clones. The material sequenced was peripheral blood, taken on day 0 of AZD1222 vaccination. The receptors derive from an adult in good health.

This chain connects TRBV18 to TRBJ2-1, with D possibly matching TRBD1 (5 bases). Trimming took 3 bases from V and 9 from J, leaving 12 bases between them. Germline lookup yields CDR1 KGHSH and CDR2 LQKENI. This CDR3 has 13 amino acids. CDR3 nucleotides: TGTGCCAGCTCACCTCTGGACACCACTGAGCAGTTCTTC. Its protein is CASSPLDTTEQFF.

The rearrangement uses TRBV20-1 and TRBJ2-7, with 7 bases aligning to TRBD2. This CDR3 is built from 11 residues. Germline V gene sequence: CDR1 DFQATT, CDR2 SNEGSKA (reference sequence). J lost 7 bases, V lost 5 bases, and 5 bases had no gene match. CDR3 protein: CSAWGGLEQYF. In nucleotides, the CDR3 is TGCAGTGCTTGGGGGGGTTTGGAGCAGTACTTC.

This chain connects TRBV9 to TRBJ1-2; D uncertain. This CDR3 region has 15 residues. In germline, CDR1 is SGDLS, CDR2 YYNGEE. V was trimmed by 4 bases and J by 2 bases, leaving 15 bases between them. The CDR3 sequence is CASSPTPSLNYGYTF. The CDR3 DNA reads as TGTGCCAGCAGCCCAACGCCTAGCCTCAACTATGGCTACACCTTC.

The gene calls are TRBV11-2 and TRBJ2-7; 8 nucleotides match TRBD1. The CDR3 extends over 16 amino acids. Germline loops: CDR1 SGHAT, CDR2 FQNNGV. Unmatched junction bases numbered 10, after V lost 3 bases and J lost 3 bases. The CDR3, as DNA: TGTGCCAGCAGCTTGGGGTACGGGACAGGTCTCTACGAGCAGTACTTC. Amino acids: CASSLGYGTGLYEQYF.

The chain couples TRBV28 to TRBJ1-1, with D possibly TRBD1 on 5 matching bases. V was trimmed by 5 bases and J by 10 bases, leaving 14 bases between them. Per the germline V gene, CDR1 is MDHEN and CDR2 is SYDVKM. The CDR3 extends over 12 amino acids. The CDR3 bases are TGTGCCAGCAGTGGGGAGGGGTTTTCAGCTTTCTTT. Translating gives CASSGEGFSAFF.

This clone was seen a few times. V is TRBV3-1 (or the pseudogene TRBV3-2) and J is TRBJ2-7; D is uncertain. V dropped 1 base and J dropped 3 bases, with 4 bases sitting between them. The V gene's germline CDR1 is LGHDT and CDR2 YNNKEL (reference sequence). This CDR3 is built from 12 residues. In DNA form, the CDR3 reads TGTGCCAGCAGCCAAGCGGACTACGAGCAGTACTTC. Its translation is CASSQADYEQYF.

This clone has a single count. The chain joins TRBV6-2 or TRBV6-3 to TRBJ2-1, with 11 nucleotides matching TRBD2. CDR1 is MNHEY and CDR2 is SVGEGT in the germline V gene. This CDR3 has 16 residues. With V trimmed by 0 bases and J by 8 bases, 6 bases remained unmatched. CDR3 in DNA: TGTGCCAGCAGTTACTCGCCTAGCGGGAGGTTGGATGAGCAGTTCTTC. The encoded protein is CASSYSPSGRLDEQFF.

This clone has only one observation. CDR3 sequence reads: CAWSTGTSGLEQYF. The CDR3 DNA follows: TGTGCCTGGAGTACCGGGACTAGCGGTCTTGAGCAGTACTTC. The genes are TRBV30 and TRBJ2-7; TRBD2 matches 11 bases. The germline V gene has CDR1 GTSNPN and CDR2 SVGIG (reference sequence). The ends lost 2 bases at V and 7 bases at J; junction bases unmatched: 7. The CDR3 loop spans 14 amino acids.

In this sample, this clone turned up once. The chain recombines TRBV6-5 with TRBJ1-4; no definite D call. The CDR3 is made up of 14 amino acids. Germline V CDR1 and CDR2: MNHEY, SVGAGI. Trimming cost V 7 bases and J 0 bases, with 9 bases left between them. The CDR3 is CASTVTATNEKLFF. CDR3 nucleotide sequence: TGTGCCAGCACAGTTACAGCAACTAATGAAAAACTGTTTTTT.

The rearrangement joins TRBV19 to TRBJ1-1, with D perhaps TRBD1 (5 bases). The CDR3 extends over 11 amino acids. Trimming took 4 bases from V and 6 from J, leaving 6 bases between them. Germline loops: CDR1 LNHDA, CDR2 SQIVND (reference sequence). The CDR3 is CASSRGAEAFF. CDR3 DNA: TGTGCCAGTAGTAGGGGGGCTGAAGCTTTCTTT.

The chain has TRBV10-3 and TRBJ1-2, with 10 bases identical to TRBD1. The germline V gene encodes CDR1 ENHRY and CDR2 SYGVKD. The CDR3 length is 15 residues. Losses at the gene ends were 2 bases for V and 7 bases for J; bases not matched to a gene: 7. The DNA for the CDR3 is TGTGCCATCAGTGAGGCGACAGGGGGCTGGATTGGCTACACCTTC. It yields the protein CAISEATGGWIGYTF.

This clone showed up just once. The V and J genes are TRBV29-1 and TRBJ1-2; 7 bases fit TRBD1. Losses at the gene ends were 5 bases for V and 4 bases for J; bases not matched to a gene: 7. The CDR3 is 13 residues long. Germline-derived CDR1 and CDR2 are SQVTM and ANQGSEA. The CDR3 DNA follows: TGCAGCGTTTCTGACAGGGAAAGCTATGGCTACACCTTC. Protein product: CSVSDRESYGYTF.

The gene calls are TRBV5-1 and TRBJ2-7, with D possibly matching TRBD2 (6 bases). V shed 7 bases and J shed 5 bases, with 19 bases lying between them. CDR1 and CDR2 from the germline V gene are SGHRS and YFSETQ. The CDR3 totals 14 residues. CDR3 coding DNA: TGCGCCAGCGGCCCGGGAGATGGGGTCCACGAGCAGTACTTC. This sequence encodes CASGPGDGVHEQYF.

V is TRBV27 and J is TRBJ2-6, with TRBD1 as a possible D gene (5 bases). Germline loops: CDR1 MNHEY, CDR2 SMNVEV (reference sequence). V lost 3 bases and J 2 bases, leaving 14 bases between the germline ends. This CDR3 spans 17 amino acids. The CDR3, as DNA: TGTGCCAGCAGTTTTAAAGGGGTAGTGGCTGGGGCCAACGTCCTGACTTTC. It translates to CASSFKGVVAGANVLTF.